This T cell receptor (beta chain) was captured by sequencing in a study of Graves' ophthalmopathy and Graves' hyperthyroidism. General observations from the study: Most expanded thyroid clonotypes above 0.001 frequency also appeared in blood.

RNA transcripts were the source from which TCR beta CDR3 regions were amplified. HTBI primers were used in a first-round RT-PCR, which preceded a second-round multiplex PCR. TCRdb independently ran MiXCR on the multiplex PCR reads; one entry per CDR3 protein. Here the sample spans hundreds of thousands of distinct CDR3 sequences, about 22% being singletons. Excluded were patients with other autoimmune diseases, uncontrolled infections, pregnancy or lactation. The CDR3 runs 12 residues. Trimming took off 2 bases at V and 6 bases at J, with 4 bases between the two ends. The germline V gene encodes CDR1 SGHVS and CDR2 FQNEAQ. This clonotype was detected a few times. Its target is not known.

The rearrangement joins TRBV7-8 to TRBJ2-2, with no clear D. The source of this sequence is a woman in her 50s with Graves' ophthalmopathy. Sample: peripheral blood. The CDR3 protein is CASSLNSGELFF. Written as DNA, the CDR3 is TGTGCCAGCAGCTTAAATTCCGGGGAGCTGTTTTTT. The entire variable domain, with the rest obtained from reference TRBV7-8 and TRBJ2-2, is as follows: GAGVSQSPRYKVAKRGQDVALRCDPISGHVSLFWYQQALGQGPEFLTYFQNEAQLDKSGLPSDRFFAERPEGSVSTLKIQRTQQEDSAVYLCASSLNSGELFFGEGSRLTVL.